This T cell receptor (beta chain) was obtained from a study of cytomegalovirus exposure and HLA in healthy donors. The CDR3 is made up of 15 amino acids. Losses at the gene ends were 4 bases for V and 1 base for J; bases not matched to a gene: 5. Germline assignment: CDR1 SQVTM and CDR2 ANQGSEA. A remark on this clone: Its antigen is not known.

The method was immunoSEQ multiplex PCR; TCRdb's version includes in-frame clones alone and lacks a portion of them. Counted here are around 160,000 clones, 88% occurring once; the ten biggest clones make up 2.5% to 3.5%. Study-wide results and caveats: The classifier reportedly diagnosed cytomegalovirus status with high sensitivity and specificity. Researchers catalogued 164 TCR beta chains as cytomegalovirus-associated.

Sequencing used PBMCs. The sequence came from a man between 18 and 29 years old in good health and CMV-seronegative. The chain employs TRBV29-1 and TRBJ1-5, with TRBD1 matching 9 bases. The CDR3 DNA sequence: TGCAGCGTTGTACAGGGGGCTGGAAGCAATCAGCCCCAGCATTTT. Its protein product is CSVVQGAGSNQPQHF.